The present T cell receptor beta chain was sequenced within a study of T cells after yellow fever vaccination. Template switching with 5'RACE generated the TCR cDNA and added a universal primer site and UMIs. Using its own MiXCR run on the 5' RACE reads, TCRdb lists one record per CDR3 protein. The data show approximately 150,000 distinct CDR3 sequences, with 9.3% seen just once and 35% to 40% held by the top ten. This clonotype turned up a few times. This CDR3 is built from 16 residues. The V gene's germline CDR1 is PRHDT and CDR2 FYEKMQ (reference sequence). Trimming pared 0 bases from V and 4 bases from J, leaving 15 bases between.

The chain couples TRBV13 to TRBJ1-2, with D perhaps TRBD1 (5 bases). The sample in question was CD8+ T cells sorted from PBMCs, obtained 45 days after the yellow fever booster vaccination. The sequence was obtained from a man aged 18-30 years who received the YFV17D yellow fever vaccine. The CDR3, as DNA: TGTGCCAGCAGCTTAGGTCAAGGTGATCAGGGCTATGGCTACACCTTC. This translates into CASSLGQGDQGYGYTF.